This is a list of T cell receptor beta chains from one sample in a study of blood T cell repertoires in COVID-19. The assay was immunoSEQ multiplex PCR, and TCRdb's table has in-frame clones only and misses some. This table has 250,000 to 350,000 clones, around 87% appearing once. The material sequenced was peripheral blood. The receptors come from a woman aged 50 to 60 who had recovered from COVID-19. The CDR3 runs from the conserved cysteine through the conserved F or W. D genes are given only for firm matches. The size of a clone is reported for some rows only, either as once, few or many, or as a class for expanded clones.

V gene	D gene	J gene	clone size	CDR3 protein	CDR3 DNA
TRBV4-3	-	TRBJ2-2	few	CASSQGTGANPGELFF	TGCGCCAGCAGCCAAGGCACGGGAGCAAACCCCGGGGAGCTGTTTTTT
TRBV7-2	TRBD2	TRBJ2-5	-	CASSLRGGAWETQYF	TGTGCCAGCAGCTTACGCGGGGGGGCCTGGGAGACCCAGTACTTC
TRBV20-1	TRBD1	TRBJ1-1	-	CSAPNRGPAFF	TGCAGTGCGCCAAACAGGGGCCCAGCTTTCTTT
TRBV4-1	-	TRBJ2-7	-	CASSQVYRVHSYEQYF	TGCGCCAGCAGCCAAGTTTACAGGGTCCACTCCTACGAGCAGTACTTC
TRBV7-2	-	TRBJ1-1	-	CASSPGQTNTEAFF	TGTGCCAGCAGCCCCGGACAGACGAACACTGAAGCTTTCTTT
TRBV28	-	TRBJ2-5	-	CASSTPDPRGTQYF	TGTGCCAGCAGTACCCCCGACCCAAGGGGGACCCAGTACTTC
TRBV7-3	TRBD2	TRBJ2-1	once	CASSLLAGGPNEQFF	TGTGCCAGCAGCTTACTAGCGGGAGGGCCCAATGAGCAGTTCTTC
TRBV3-1/TRBV3-2	TRBD2	TRBJ2-7	few	CASSQAGLAGFEQYF	TGTGCCAGCAGCCAAGCGGGACTAGCGGGATTCGAGCAGTACTTC
TRBV9	TRBD1	TRBJ2-7	-	CASSAGTGAVEQYF	TGTGCCAGCAGCGCCGGGACAGGGGCTGTCGAGCAGTACTTC
TRBV7-2	TRBD1	TRBJ1-2	-	CASSTRQGSGGYTF	TGTGCCAGCAGCACTAGACAGGGGTCTGGGGGCTACACCTTC
TRBV7-2	TRBD1	TRBJ2-5	-	CASSQGAQETQYF	TGTGCCAGCAGCCAGGGGGCCCAAGAGACCCAGTACTTC
TRBV19	TRBD2	TRBJ2-5	-	CASSIQLAGGQETQYF	TGTGCCAGTAGCATACAGCTAGCGGGGGGACAAGAGACCCAGTACTTC
TRBV9	-	TRBJ2-3	-	CASSVASDTQYF	TGTGCCAGCAGCGTAGCGTCAGATACGCAGTATTTT
TRBV11-2	-	TRBJ1-1	-	CASSVSVYQDTEAFF	TGTGCCAGCTCCGTTTCTGTTTATCAGGACACTGAAGCTTTCTTT
TRBV27	-	TRBJ1-3	-	CASSSLHGRGSRNTIYF	TGTGCCAGCAGCTCCCTCCACGGGAGGGGGAGTAGAAACACCATATATTTT
TRBV5-1	TRBD1	TRBJ2-3	-	CASGPGGRETQYF	TGCGCCAGCGGCCCAGGGGGCCGGGAAACGCAGTATTTT
TRBV30	TRBD1	TRBJ1-1	-	CARWIGGREAFF	TGTGCCCGCTGGATAGGGGGCAGGGAAGCTTTCTTT
TRBV18	-	TRBJ1-1	-	CASSPLGEGSEAFF	TGTGCCAGCTCACCACTGGGGGAGGGGAGTGAAGCTTTCTTT
TRBV7-2	-	TRBJ1-1	-	CASSLVSISEAFF	TGTGCCAGCAGCTTAGTCAGTATCTCTGAAGCTTTCTTT
TRBV6-2/TRBV6-3	TRBD1	TRBJ2-4	-	CASSSSRDRESKYF	TGTGCCAGCAGTTCTTCCCGGGACAGAGAAAGCAAGTACTTC
TRBV2	TRBD2	TRBJ2-1	-	CASRVTSGSLDEQFF	TGTGCCAGCAGGGTGACTAGCGGGAGTCTGGATGAGCAGTTCTTC
TRBV5-1	TRBD1	TRBJ2-5	-	CASSSTGDRLETQYF	TGCGCCAGCAGCTCGACAGGGGATAGGCTAGAGACCCAGTACTTC
TRBV7-9	TRBD1	TRBJ1-4	-	CASSLGNVRTGENEKLFF	TGTGCCAGCAGCTTAGGGAACGTACGGACAGGAGAGAATGAAAAACTGTTTTTT
TRBV15	-	TRBJ1-1	-	CATSRGQNEAFF	TGTGCCACCAGCAGAGGACAGAATGAAGCTTTCTTT
TRBV9	-	TRBJ1-6	-	CASSVTVNSPLHF	TGTGCCAGCAGCGTAACGGTGAATTCACCCCTCCACTTT
TRBV6-1	TRBD1	TRBJ1-2	-	CASSETGGGYGYTF	TGTGCCAGCAGTGAGACAGGGGGCGGCTATGGCTACACCTTC
TRBV9	TRBD1	TRBJ1-4	once	CASSGGQGRSTNEKLFF	TGTGCCAGCAGCGGAGGACAGGGGCGGTCAACTAATGAAAAACTGTTTTTT
TRBV4-3	-	TRBJ2-6	once	CASSQSATGANVLTF	TGCGCCAGCAGCCAATCCGCGACTGGGGCCAACGTCCTGACTTTC
TRBV5-4	TRBD2	TRBJ2-1	-	CASSPGELAGGTEQFF	TGTGCCAGCAGCCCGGGTGAACTAGCGGGGGGAACTGAGCAGTTCTTC
TRBV7-2	TRBD2	TRBJ2-7	once	CASSLGREASISSYEQYF	TGTGCCAGCAGCTTAGGGCGGGAGGCCTCGATCAGCTCCTACGAGCAGTACTTC
TRBV9	TRBD1	TRBJ2-2	-	CASSPQDRANTGELFF	TGTGCCAGCAGCCCGCAAGACAGGGCGAACACCGGGGAGCTGTTTTTT
TRBV7-2	-	TRBJ1-2	once	CARWSGGYTF	TGTGCCAGATGGTCGGGTGGCTACACCTTC
TRBV28	-	TRBJ2-3	-	CASSYPNTDTQYF	TGTGCCAGCAGTTACCCTAACACAGATACGCAGTATTTT
TRBV5-4	-	TRBJ2-7	-	CASSYPPNYEQYF	TGTGCCAGCAGCTACCCTCCTAATTACGAGCAGTACTTC
TRBV6-5	-	TRBJ2-7	-	CASRGKVYEQYF	TGTGCCAGCAGGGGCAAAGTCTACGAGCAGTACTTC
TRBV11-2	TRBD1	TRBJ2-7	-	CASTPGQGGYEQYF	TGTGCCAGTACCCCGGGACAGGGGGGCTACGAGCAGTACTTC
TRBV4-3	TRBD2	TRBJ2-2	-	CASSLSSGSGTGELFF	TGCGCCAGCAGCCTCTCTAGCGGGAGTGGGACCGGGGAGCTGTTTTTT
TRBV28	TRBD1	TRBJ1-1	-	CASRAGGVNTEAFF	TGTGCCAGCAGGGCAGGGGGCGTGAACACTGAAGCTTTCTTT
TRBV7-2	-	TRBJ2-2	-	CASSLDLVTGELFF	TGTGCCAGCAGCTTAGACCTAGTCACCGGGGAGCTGTTTTTT
TRBV3-1/TRBV3-2	TRBD1	TRBJ2-7	-	CASSQGIGTGIEQYF	TGTGCCAGCAGCCAAGGTATCGGGACAGGGATCGAGCAGTACTTC
TRBV5-6	TRBD1	TRBJ1-6	-	CASRTGTGDSPLHF	TGTGCCAGCAGAACCGGGACAGGGGATTCACCCCTCCACTTT
TRBV19	-	TRBJ1-2	-	CASSMEGAISGYTF	TGTGCCAGTAGTATGGAGGGTGCAATTAGTGGCTACACCTTC
TRBV20-1	TRBD2	TRBJ2-3	-	CSASMDKSLIAGGLPSFADTQYF	TGCAGTGCTAGTATGGACAAAAGTCTTATAGCGGGGGGACTCCCTAGTTTCGCAGATACGCAGTATTTT
TRBV6-5	-	TRBJ1-1	-	CASSYSTENTEAFF	TGTGCCAGCAGTTACTCCACAGAGAACACTGAAGCTTTCTTT
TRBV15	TRBD1	TRBJ1-2	-	CATSRTTGAGGYTF	TGTGCCACCAGCAGAACGACAGGGGCGGGTGGCTACACCTTC
TRBV3-1/TRBV3-2	-	TRBJ1-5	-	CASSPHGDRRMQPQHF	TGTGCCAGCAGCCCCCACGGCGACAGGCGCATGCAGCCCCAGCATTTT
TRBV4-3	TRBD2	TRBJ2-1	-	CASSQETGGYNEQFF	TGCGCCAGCAGCCAAGAGACGGGGGGGTACAATGAGCAGTTCTTC
TRBV4-3	TRBD1	TRBJ1-2	-	CASSQEWTAGGASGYTF	TGCGCCAGCAGCCAAGAGTGGACGGCAGGGGGCGCGAGTGGCTACACCTTC
TRBV7-2	TRBD1	TRBJ1-2	-	CASSSLLRTGGVGGYTF	TGTGCCAGCAGCAGTCTTCTCAGGACAGGGGGCGTTGGTGGCTACACCTTC
TRBV6-4	-	TRBJ2-2	-	CASSDSSRAGELFF	TGTGCCAGCAGTGACTCTAGCCGTGCCGGGGAGCTGTTTTTT
TRBV6-6	TRBD1	TRBJ1-6	-	CASSRGGQGNNSPLHF	TGTGCCAGCAGTCGCGGGGGACAGGGAAATAATTCACCCCTCCACTTT
TRBV28	-	TRBJ2-7	-	CASTGVAEQYF	TGTGCCAGCACGGGAGTCGCCGAGCAGTACTTC
TRBV15	TRBD2	TRBJ2-3	-	CATSRDGTSRTDTQYF	TGTGCCACCAGCAGAGACGGGACTAGTCGGACAGATACGCAGTATTTT
TRBV28	-	TRBJ1-3	-	CASSLPMTGGTIYF	TGTGCCAGCAGTCTACCCATGACGGGAGGCACCATATATTTT
TRBV18	-	TRBJ2-5	-	CASSPQSLGGQETQYF	TGTGCCAGCTCACCCCAAAGTTTGGGGGGCCAAGAGACCCAGTACTTC